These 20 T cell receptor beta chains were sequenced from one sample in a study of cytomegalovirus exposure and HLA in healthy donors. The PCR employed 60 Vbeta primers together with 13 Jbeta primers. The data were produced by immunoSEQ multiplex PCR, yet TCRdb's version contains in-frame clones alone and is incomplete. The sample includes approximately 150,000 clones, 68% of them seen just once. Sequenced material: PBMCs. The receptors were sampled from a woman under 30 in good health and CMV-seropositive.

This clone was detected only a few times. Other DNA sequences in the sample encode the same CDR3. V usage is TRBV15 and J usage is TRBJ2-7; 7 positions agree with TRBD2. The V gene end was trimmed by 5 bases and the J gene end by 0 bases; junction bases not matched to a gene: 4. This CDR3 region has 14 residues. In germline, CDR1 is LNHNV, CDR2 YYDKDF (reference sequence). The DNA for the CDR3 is TGTGCCACCAGCTCCGGGGGGAGCTCCTACGAGCAGTACTTC. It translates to CATSSGGSSYEQYF.

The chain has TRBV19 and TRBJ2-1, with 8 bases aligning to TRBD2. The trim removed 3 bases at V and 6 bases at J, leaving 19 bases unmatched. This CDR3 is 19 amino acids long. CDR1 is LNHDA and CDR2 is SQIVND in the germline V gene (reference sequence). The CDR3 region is CASSIGLAGPTDRGNEQFF. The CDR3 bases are TGTGCCAGTAGTATTGGGCTAGCGGGCCCAACGGACCGAGGCAATGAGCAGTTCTTC.

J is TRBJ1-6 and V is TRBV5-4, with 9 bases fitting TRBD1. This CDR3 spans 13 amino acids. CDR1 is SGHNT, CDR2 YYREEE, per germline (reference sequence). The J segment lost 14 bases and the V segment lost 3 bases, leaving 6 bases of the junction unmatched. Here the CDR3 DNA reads TGTGCCAGCAGCTCATGGGACAGGGCCTCCCTCCACTTT. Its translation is CASSSWDRASLHF.

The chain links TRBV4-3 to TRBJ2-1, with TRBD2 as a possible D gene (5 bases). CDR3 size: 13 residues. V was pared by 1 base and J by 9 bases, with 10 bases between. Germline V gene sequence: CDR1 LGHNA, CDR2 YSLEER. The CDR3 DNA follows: TGCGCCAGCAGCCAAGTTGAGACTACTGAGCAGTTCTTC. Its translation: CASSQVETTEQFF.

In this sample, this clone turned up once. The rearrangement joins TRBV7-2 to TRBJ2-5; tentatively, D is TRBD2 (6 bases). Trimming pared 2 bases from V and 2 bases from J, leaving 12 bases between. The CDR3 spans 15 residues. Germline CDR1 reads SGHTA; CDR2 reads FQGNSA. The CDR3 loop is CASSLSSGSQETQYF. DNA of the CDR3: TGTGCCAGCAGCTTAAGCAGCGGGTCTCAAGAGACCCAGTACTTC.

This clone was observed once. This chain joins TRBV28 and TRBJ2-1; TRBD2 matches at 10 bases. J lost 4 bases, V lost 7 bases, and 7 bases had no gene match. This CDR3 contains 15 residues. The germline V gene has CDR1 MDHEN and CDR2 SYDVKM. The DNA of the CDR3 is TGTGCCAGCATACCCGGGACTAGCGTTTACAATGAGCAGTTCTTC. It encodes CASIPGTSVYNEQFF.

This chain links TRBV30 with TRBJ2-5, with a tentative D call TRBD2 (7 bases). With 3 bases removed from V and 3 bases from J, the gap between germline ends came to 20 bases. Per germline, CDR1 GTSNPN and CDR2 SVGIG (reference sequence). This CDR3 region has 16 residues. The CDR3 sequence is CAWRQLRGASKETQYF. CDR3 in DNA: TGTGCCTGGAGACAACTCCGGGGGGCTTCAAAAGAGACCCAGTACTTC.

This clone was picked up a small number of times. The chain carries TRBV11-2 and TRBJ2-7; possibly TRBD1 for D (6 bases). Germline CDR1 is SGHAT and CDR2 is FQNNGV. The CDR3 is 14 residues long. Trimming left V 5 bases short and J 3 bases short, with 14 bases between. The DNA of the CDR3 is TGTGCCAGCAGCCGATGGACAGTGGACTACGAGCAGTACTTC. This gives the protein CASSRWTVDYEQYF.

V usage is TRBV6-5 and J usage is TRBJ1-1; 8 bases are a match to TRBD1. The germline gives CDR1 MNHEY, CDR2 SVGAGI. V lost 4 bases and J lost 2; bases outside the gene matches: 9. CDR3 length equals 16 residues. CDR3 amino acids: CASSFLFGTGNTEAFF. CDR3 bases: TGTGCCAGCAGTTTTCTTTTTGGGACAGGCAACACTGAAGCTTTCTTT.

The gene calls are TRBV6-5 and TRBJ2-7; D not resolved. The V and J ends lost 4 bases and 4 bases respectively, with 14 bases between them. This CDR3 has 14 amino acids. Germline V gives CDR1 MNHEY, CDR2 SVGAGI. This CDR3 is CASSSVTETYEQYF. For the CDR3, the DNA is TGTGCCAGCAGTTCCGTGACTGAGACGTACGAGCAGTACTTC.

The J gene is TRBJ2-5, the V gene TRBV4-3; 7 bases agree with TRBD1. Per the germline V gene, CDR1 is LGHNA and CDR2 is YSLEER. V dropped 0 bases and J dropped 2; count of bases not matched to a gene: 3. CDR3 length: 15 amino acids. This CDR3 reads CASSQDPTGQETQYF. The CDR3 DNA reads TGCGCCAGCAGCCAAGACCCGACAGGGCAAGAGACCCAGTACTTC.

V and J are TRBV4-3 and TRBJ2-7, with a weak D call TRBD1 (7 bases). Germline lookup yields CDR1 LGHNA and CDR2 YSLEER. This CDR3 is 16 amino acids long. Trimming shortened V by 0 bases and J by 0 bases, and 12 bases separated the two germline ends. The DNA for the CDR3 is TGCGCCAGCAGCCAAGAGGCGGGACAGAGCTCCTACGAGCAGTACTTC. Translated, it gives CASSQEAGQSSYEQYF.

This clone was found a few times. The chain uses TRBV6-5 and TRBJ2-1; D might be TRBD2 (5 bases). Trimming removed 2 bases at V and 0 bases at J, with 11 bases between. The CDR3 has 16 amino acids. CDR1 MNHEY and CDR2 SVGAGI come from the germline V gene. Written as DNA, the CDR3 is TGTGCCAGCAGTTACGTGTTGGGGAGCTCCTACAATGAGCAGTTCTTC. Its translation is CASSYVLGSSYNEQFF.

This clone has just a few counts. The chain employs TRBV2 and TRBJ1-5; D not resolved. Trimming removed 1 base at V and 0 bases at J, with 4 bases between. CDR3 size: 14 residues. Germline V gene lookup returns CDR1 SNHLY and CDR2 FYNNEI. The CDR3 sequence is CASSEGISNQPQHF. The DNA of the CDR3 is TGTGCCAGCAGTGAAGGTATTAGCAATCAGCCCCAGCATTTT.

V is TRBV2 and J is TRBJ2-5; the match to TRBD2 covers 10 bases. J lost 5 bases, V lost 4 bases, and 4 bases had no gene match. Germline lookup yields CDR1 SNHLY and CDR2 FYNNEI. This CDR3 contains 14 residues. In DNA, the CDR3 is TGTGCCAGCAGTGCTAGCGGGGGTATGGAGACCCAGTACTTC. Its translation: CASSASGGMETQYF.

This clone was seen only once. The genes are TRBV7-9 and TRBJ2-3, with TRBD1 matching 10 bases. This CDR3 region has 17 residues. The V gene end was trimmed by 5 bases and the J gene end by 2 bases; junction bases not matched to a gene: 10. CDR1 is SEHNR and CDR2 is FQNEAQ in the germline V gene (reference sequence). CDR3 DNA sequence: TGTGCCAGCAGCCAATGGGGGGACAGGGGAAACACAGATACGCAGTATTTT. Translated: CASSQWGDRGNTDTQYF.

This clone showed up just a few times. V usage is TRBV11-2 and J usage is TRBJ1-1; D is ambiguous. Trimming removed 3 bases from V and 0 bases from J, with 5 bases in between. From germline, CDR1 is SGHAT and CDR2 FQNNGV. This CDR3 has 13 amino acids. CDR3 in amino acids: CASSFSVNTEAFF. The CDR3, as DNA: TGTGCCAGCAGCTTCTCGGTGAACACTGAAGCTTTCTTT.

The CDR3 DNA follows: TGTGCCAGCAGTTACATCGGACAGGGTTCAGCTGAAGCTTTCTTT. Residues: CASSYIGQGSAEAFF. This chain links TRBV28 with TRBJ1-1; 8 bases map to TRBD1. J lost 6 bases, V lost 4 bases, and 10 bases had no gene match. The CDR3 spans 15 residues. In germline, CDR1 is MDHEN, CDR2 SYDVKM.

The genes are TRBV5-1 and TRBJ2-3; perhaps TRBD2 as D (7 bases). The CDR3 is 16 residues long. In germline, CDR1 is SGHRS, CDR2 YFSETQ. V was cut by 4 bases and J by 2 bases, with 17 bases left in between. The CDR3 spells CASSLGGGSNTDTQYF. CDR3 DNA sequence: TGCGCCAGCAGCCTGGGGGGGGGCTCAAACACAGATACGCAGTATTTT.

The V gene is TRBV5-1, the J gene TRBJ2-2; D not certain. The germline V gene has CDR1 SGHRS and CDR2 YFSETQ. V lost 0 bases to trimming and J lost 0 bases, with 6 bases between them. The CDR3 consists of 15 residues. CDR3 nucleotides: TGCGCCAGCAGCTTGGTCAGGTCGAACACCGGGGAGCTGTTTTTT. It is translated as CASSLVRSNTGELFF.